This paragraph covers one TCR beta chain sequence. Its target is unknown. Clones were sequenced by immunoSEQ multiplex PCR, and TCRdb holds only the in-frame ones, with some missing. The repertoire has about 140,000 clones, just under 95% of them found once; the top ten carry 1.7%. V lost 5 bases and J lost 2, with 19 bases in between. Germline V gives CDR1 MDHEN, CDR2 SYDVKM. This CDR3 comprises 17 residues. The sample belongs to a study of T cell responses to AZD1222 COVID-19 vaccine. Study-level results: Only after the peak T cell response were repertoires sampled. Donors were chiefly white British, with a greater number of females, and clonal diversity was perhaps underestimated.

Here the sequenced sample was peripheral blood, taken on day 0 of AZD1222 vaccination. The V call is TRBV28, the J call TRBJ1-5; D unresolved. The receptor was isolated from an adult in good health. CDR3 coding DNA: TGTGCCAGCAGTCATGACGGACGGACTCGTGGCAATCAGCCCCAGCATTTT. It encodes CASSHDGRTRGNQPQHF.